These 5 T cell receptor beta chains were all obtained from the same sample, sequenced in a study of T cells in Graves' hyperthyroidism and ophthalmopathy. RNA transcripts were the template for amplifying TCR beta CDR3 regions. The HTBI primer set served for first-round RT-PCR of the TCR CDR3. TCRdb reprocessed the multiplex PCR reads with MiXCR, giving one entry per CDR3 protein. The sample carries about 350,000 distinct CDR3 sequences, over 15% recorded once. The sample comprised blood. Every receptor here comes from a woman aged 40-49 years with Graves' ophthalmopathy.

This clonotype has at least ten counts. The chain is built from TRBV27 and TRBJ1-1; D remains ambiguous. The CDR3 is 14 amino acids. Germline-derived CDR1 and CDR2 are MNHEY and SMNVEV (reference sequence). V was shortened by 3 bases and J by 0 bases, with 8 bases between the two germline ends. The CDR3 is CASSFVGMNTEAFF. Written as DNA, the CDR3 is TGTGCCAGCAGTTTTGTAGGGATGAACACTGAAGCTTTCTTT.

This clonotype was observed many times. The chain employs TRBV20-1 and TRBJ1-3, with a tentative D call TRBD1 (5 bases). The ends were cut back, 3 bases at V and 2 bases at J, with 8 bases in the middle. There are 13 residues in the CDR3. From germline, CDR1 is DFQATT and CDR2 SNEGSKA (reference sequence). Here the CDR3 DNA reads TGCAGTGCTAGCAGGACAACTGGAAACACCATATATTTT. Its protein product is CSASRTTGNTIYF.

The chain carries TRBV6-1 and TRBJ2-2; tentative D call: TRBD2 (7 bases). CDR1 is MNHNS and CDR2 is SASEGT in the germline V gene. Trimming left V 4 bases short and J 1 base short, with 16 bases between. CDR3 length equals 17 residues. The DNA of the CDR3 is TGTGCCAGCAGTGCCCTGGGGGCTAGCGGGAACACCGGGGAGCTGTTTTTT. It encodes CASSALGASGNTGELFF.

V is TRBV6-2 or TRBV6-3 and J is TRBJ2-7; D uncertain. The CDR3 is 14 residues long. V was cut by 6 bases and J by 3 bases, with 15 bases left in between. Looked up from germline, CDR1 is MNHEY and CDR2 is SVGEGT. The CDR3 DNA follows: TGTGCCAGCAGGCATTACGTGGCCTACTACGAGCAGTACTTC. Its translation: CASRHYVAYYEQYF.

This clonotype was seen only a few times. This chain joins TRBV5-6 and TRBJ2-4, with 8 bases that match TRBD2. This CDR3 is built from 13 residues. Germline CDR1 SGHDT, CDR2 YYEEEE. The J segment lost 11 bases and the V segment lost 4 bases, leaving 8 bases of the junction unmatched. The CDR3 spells CASSEGLVSVQYF. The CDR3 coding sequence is TGTGCCAGCAGCGAGGGACTAGTCTCCGTTCAGTACTTC.